The sequence of this TCR beta chain was determined in a study of blood T cell repertoires in COVID-19. Study overall: Spain, Italy and the United States supplied samples that represented acute and convalescent COVID-19. PBMCs, B-cell-depleted T cells, or T cells were the source of the cDNA or gDNA that made up the material.

With 4 bases clipped from V and 2 bases from J, the junction kept 7 bases outside the gene matches. CDR3 size: 15 residues. Germline values: CDR1 SGDLS, CDR2 YYNGEE. As processed by the authors: Reference gene primer amplification yielded estimated nucleated cell counts. Assay: immunoSEQ multiplex PCR; the TCRdb copy retains only in-frame clones and omits some. V, J and clone size were drawn from that table, and D and trimming were deduced from the DNA. The table has about 140,000 clones, around 90% seen once. The sequence came from a man aged 65 to 85 with acute or convalescent COVID-19. The rearrangement joins TRBV9 to TRBJ1-1; 8 bases match TRBD1. Sequencing input: peripheral blood. The DNA for the CDR3 is TGTGCCAGCAGCCCCGGACAGGGACTAAACACTGAAGCTTTCTTT. Its protein is CASSPGQGLNTEAFF.